Below are 13 T cell receptor beta chains sequenced from a single sample in a study of T cells after posttransplantation cyclophosphamide. Sequenced by immunoSEQ multiplex PCR; TCRdb stores in-frame clones only, minus some. The sample carries around 12,000 clones, about 95% recorded once. The material sequenced was naive CD8+ T cells sorted from PBMCs. Source of these receptors: a man aged 25 to 45 in good health and a related stem cell transplant donor.

The chain joins TRBV19 to TRBJ1-5; 9 bases are a match to TRBD1. V gave up 9 bases and J gave up 2 bases; unmatched junction bases: 2. The germline V gene has CDR1 LNHDA and CDR2 SQIVND (reference sequence). CDR3 length: 13 residues. CDR3 bases: TGTGCCAGCTGGACAGGGGGCAATCAGCCCCAGCATTTT. Amino acids: CASWTGGNQPQHF.

This rearrangement joins TRBV5-4 to TRBJ2-1; D may be TRBD1 (6 bases). V lost 4 bases and J 9 bases, leaving 14 bases between the germline ends. The CDR3 consists of 13 residues. The germline V gene encodes CDR1 SGHNT and CDR2 YYREEE (reference sequence). The CDR3: CASSIDRTSEQFF. Written as DNA, the CDR3 is TGTGCCAGCAGCATCGACAGGACCAGTGAGCAGTTCTTC.

V gene TRBV9 combines with J gene TRBJ2-2, with 8 nucleotides matching TRBD2. CDR1 is SGDLS, CDR2 YYNGEE, per germline. J gave up 5 bases and V 1 base, and 1 base lay outside the gene matches. The CDR3 loop spans 14 amino acids. CDR3 bases: TGTGCCAGCAGCGTAACTAGCGGAACCGGGGAGCTGTTTTTT. Its translation: CASSVTSGTGELFF.

The chain has TRBV27 and TRBJ2-2; the match to TRBD2 covers 13 bases. The V gene end was trimmed by 5 bases and the J gene end by 8 bases; junction bases not matched to a gene: 8. Germline CDR1 and CDR2: MNHEY and SMNVEV (reference sequence). The CDR3 is made up of 16 amino acids. The DNA of the CDR3 is TGTGCCAGCAGTCCGACTAGCGGGGGGCCCTGGGGGGAGCTGTTTTTT. Translated: CASSPTSGGPWGELFF.

The J gene is TRBJ1-1, the V gene TRBV5-1; 10 bases agree with TRBD1. CDR1 and CDR2 from the germline V gene are SGHRS and YFSETQ. This CDR3 has 15 residues. Trimming took 4 bases from V and 2 from J; bases not matched to a gene: 5. CDR3 sequence: CASSAGQGGNTEAFF. In DNA, the CDR3 is TGCGCCAGCAGCGCCGGACAGGGGGGTAACACTGAAGCTTTCTTT. The full variable domain, completed using reference TRBV5-1 and TRBJ1-1, is KAGVTQTPRYLIKTRGQQVTLSCSPISGHRSVSWYQQTPGQGLQFLFEYFSETQRNKGNFPGRFSGRQFSNSRSEMNVSTLELGDSALYLCASSAGQGGNTEAFFGQGTRLTVV.

The V and J genes are TRBV9 and TRBJ2-3; D is perhaps TRBD1 (6 bases). Germline loops: CDR1 SGDLS, CDR2 YYNGEE. V was clipped by 5 bases and J by 1 base, with 14 bases between them. The CDR3 is 15 amino acids. In DNA form, the CDR3 reads TGTGCCAGCAGTGAGACAGGACGGGGCACAGATACGCAGTATTTT. This encodes CASSETGRGTDTQYF.

The chain joins TRBV10-3 to TRBJ2-7; the match to TRBD2 covers 9 bases. V shed 2 bases and J 4 bases; nucleotides not matched to a gene: 9. The germline gives CDR1 ENHRY, CDR2 SYGVKD. The CDR3 loop spans 16 amino acids. The CDR3 spells CAISEIAGAGGYEQYF. CDR3 coding DNA: TGTGCCATCAGTGAGATAGCGGGGGCGGGAGGTTACGAGCAGTACTTC.

The chain combines TRBV11-1 with TRBJ1-1; tentative D call: TRBD1 (6 bases). The germline V gene encodes CDR1 SGHAT and CDR2 FQDESV (reference sequence). The germline V and J ends were trimmed by 5 bases and 2 bases, with 9 bases remaining between them. The CDR3 is 13 amino acids. The DNA for the CDR3 is TGTGCCAGCAGCCCTGGGACAAACACTGAAGCTTTCTTT. Translated: CASSPGTNTEAFF.

The CDR3 region has the DNA TGTGCCAGCAGCTTAGCACCCGGGACAGGGAAGGAAAAACTGTTTTTT. Residues: CASSLAPGTGKEKLFF. This chain uses TRBV7-9 with TRBJ1-4; 9 bases fit TRBD1. This CDR3 comprises 16 residues. The V segment lost 0 bases and the J segment 8 bases; nucleotides outside the gene matches: 7. Germline V gives CDR1 SEHNR, CDR2 FQNEAQ (reference sequence).

The chain recombines TRBV7-8 with TRBJ2-2; no clear D. V lost 1 base and J lost 0, with 9 bases in between. Germline V lookup: CDR1 SGHVS, CDR2 FQNEAQ. The length of the CDR3 is 16 residues. The CDR3 is CASSLGGSANTGELFF. For the CDR3, the DNA is TGTGCCAGCAGCTTAGGAGGCAGCGCGAACACCGGGGAGCTGTTTTTT. The variable domain in full, completed from reference TRBV7-8 and TRBJ2-2, reads GAGVSQSPRYKVAKRGQDVALRCDPISGHVSLFWYQQALGQGPEFLTYFQNEAQLDKSGLPSDRFFAERPEGSVSTLKIQRTQQEDSAVYLCASSLGGSANTGELFFGEGSRLTVL.

The chain joins TRBV11-1 to TRBJ2-1; tentative D call: TRBD2 (6 bases). V gave up 8 bases and J gave up 6 bases, with 17 bases separating them. CDR1 SGHAT and CDR2 FQDESV come from the germline V gene (reference sequence). The CDR3 covers 14 residues. CDR3 nucleotide sequence: TGTGCCAGCTGTAGTTCGCGGGGAGGCAATGAGCAGTTCTTC. It is translated as CASCSSRGGNEQFF.

The chain employs TRBV19 and TRBJ1-2; TRBD1 agrees at 7 bases. Germline CDR1 and CDR2: LNHDA and SQIVND (reference sequence). This CDR3 is built from 11 residues. Trimming took 9 bases from V and 3 from J; bases not matched to a gene: 1. The CDR3: CASGTDYGYTF. Written as DNA, the CDR3 is TGTGCCAGCGGGACAGACTATGGCTACACCTTC.

The chain links TRBV4-2 to TRBJ1-5; D is perhaps TRBD1 (6 bases). The V end lost 4 bases, the J end lost 5 bases, and 15 bases lay between the germline ends. Germline CDR1 is LGHNA and CDR2 is YNFKEQ. The CDR3 is 15 residues long. CDR3 sequence: CASSPGTLSDQPQHF. CDR3 nucleotides: TGTGCCAGCAGCCCCGGGACATTATCCGATCAGCCCCAGCATTTT.